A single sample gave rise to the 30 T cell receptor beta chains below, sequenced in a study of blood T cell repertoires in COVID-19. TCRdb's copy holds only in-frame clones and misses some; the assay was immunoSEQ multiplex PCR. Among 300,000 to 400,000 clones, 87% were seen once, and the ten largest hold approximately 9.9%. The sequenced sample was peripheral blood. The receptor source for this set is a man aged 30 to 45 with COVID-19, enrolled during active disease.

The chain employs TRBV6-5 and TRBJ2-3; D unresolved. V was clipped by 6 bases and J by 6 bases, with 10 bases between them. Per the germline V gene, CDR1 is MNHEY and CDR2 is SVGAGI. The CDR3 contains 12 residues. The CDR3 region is CASRRRTDTQYF. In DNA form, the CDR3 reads TGTGCCAGCAGGCGAAGAACTGATACGCAGTATTTT.

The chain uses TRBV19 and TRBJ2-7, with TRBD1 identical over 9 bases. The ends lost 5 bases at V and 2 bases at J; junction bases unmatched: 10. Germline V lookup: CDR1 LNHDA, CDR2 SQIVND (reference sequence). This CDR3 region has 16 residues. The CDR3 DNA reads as TGTGCCAGTAGTTCCGGGACAGGGTATTTTCCCTACGAGCAGTACTTC. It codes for CASSSGTGYFPYEQYF.

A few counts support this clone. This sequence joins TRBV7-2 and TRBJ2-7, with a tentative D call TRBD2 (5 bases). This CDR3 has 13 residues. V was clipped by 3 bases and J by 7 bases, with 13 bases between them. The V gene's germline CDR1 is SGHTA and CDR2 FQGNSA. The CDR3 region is CASSFSGSLEQYF. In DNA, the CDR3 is TGTGCCAGCAGCTTTTCGGGGTCGCTAGAGCAGTACTTC.

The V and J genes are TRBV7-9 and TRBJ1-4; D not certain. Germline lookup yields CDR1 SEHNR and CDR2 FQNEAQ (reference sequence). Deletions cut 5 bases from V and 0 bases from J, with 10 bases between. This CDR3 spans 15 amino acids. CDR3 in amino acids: CASSPGSATNEKLFF. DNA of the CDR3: TGTGCCAGCAGCCCCGGGTCCGCAACTAATGAAAAACTGTTTTTT.

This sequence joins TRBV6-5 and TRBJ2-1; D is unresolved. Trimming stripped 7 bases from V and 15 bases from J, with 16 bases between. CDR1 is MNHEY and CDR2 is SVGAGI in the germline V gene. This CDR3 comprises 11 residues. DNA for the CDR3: TGTGCCAGCACTCTTGGTGGAGTCCGGTTCTTC. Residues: CASTLGGVRFF.

CDR3 loop: CASSLRTGETQYF. The CDR3 DNA reads as TGTGCCAGCAGTTTAAGGACAGGAGAGACCCAGTACTTC. The V gene is TRBV6-5, the J gene TRBJ2-5, with TRBD1 matching over 7 bases. This CDR3 has 13 residues. Germline trimming cut 4 bases from V and 4 bases from J; bases unmatched to any gene: 3. Per germline, CDR1 MNHEY and CDR2 SVGAGI.

In nucleotides, the CDR3 is TGTGCCAGCAGTTCCAACCAAGACAATAGCAATCAGCCCCAGCATTTT. This gives the protein CASSSNQDNSNQPQHF. The chain couples TRBV27 to TRBJ1-5; D is ambiguous. Germline-derived CDR1 and CDR2 are MNHEY and SMNVEV (reference sequence). The CDR3 covers 16 residues. Trimming shortened V by 4 bases and J by 0 bases, and 13 bases separated the two germline ends.

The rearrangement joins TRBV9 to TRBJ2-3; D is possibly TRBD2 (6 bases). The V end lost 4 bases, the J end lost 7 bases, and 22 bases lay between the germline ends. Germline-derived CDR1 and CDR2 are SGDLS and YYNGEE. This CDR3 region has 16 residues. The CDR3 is CASSQTAQEGRHTQYF. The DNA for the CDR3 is TGTGCCAGCAGCCAGACGGCCCAGGAGGGCCGACATACGCAGTATTTT.

CDR3 protein: CASSSLAGLYEQYF. The CDR3 DNA reads as TGTGCCAGCAGTTCACTAGCGGGGCTATACGAGCAGTACTTC. This sequence joins TRBV6-2 or TRBV6-3 and TRBJ2-7; 10 bases line up with TRBD2. Germline V gene lookup returns CDR1 MNHEY and CDR2 SVGEGT. V lost 4 bases to trimming and J lost 4 bases; unmatched junction nucleotides: 4. The CDR3 is 14 residues long.

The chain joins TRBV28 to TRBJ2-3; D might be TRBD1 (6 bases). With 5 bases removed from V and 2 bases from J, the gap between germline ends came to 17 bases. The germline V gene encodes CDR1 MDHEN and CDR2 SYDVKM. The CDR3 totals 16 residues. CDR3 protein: CASSIPGTTDTDTQYF. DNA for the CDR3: TGTGCCAGCAGTATACCCGGGACAACCGACACAGATACGCAGTATTTT.

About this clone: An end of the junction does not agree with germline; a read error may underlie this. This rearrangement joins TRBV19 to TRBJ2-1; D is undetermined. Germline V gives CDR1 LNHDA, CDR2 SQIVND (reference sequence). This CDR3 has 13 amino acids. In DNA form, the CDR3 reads TGTGCCAGTAGTGTAGACAACTACAATGAGCAGTTCTTC. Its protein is CASSVDNYNEQFF.

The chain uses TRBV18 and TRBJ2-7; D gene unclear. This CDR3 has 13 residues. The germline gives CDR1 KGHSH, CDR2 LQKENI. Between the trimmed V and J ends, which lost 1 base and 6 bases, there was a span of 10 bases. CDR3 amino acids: CASSPQPSGEQYF. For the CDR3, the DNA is TGTGCCAGCTCACCACAACCCAGTGGCGAGCAGTACTTC.

CDR3 coding DNA: TGCAGCGTTTCGGACAGGGGGAATACAGATACGCAGTATTTT. Its protein is CSVSDRGNTDTQYF. The chain combines TRBV29-1 with TRBJ2-3, with 10 positions matching TRBD1. Germline V gene sequence: CDR1 SQVTM, CDR2 ANQGSEA. V gave up 5 bases and J gave up 3 bases; unmatched junction bases: 5. CDR3 length: 14 amino acids.

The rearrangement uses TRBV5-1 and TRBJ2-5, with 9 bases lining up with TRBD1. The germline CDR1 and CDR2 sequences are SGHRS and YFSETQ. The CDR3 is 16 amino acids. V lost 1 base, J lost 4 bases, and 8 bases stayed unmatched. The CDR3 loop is CASSLLGTGFAETQYF. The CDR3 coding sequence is TGCGCCAGCAGCTTGCTTGGGACAGGGTTCGCAGAGACCCAGTACTTC.

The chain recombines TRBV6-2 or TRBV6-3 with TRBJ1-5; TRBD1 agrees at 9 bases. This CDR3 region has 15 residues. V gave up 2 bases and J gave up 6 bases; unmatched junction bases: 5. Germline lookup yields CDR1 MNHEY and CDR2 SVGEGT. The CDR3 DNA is TGTGCCAGCAGTTACGGGACAGGGTTCGTTCAGCCCCAGCATTTT. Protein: CASSYGTGFVQPQHF.

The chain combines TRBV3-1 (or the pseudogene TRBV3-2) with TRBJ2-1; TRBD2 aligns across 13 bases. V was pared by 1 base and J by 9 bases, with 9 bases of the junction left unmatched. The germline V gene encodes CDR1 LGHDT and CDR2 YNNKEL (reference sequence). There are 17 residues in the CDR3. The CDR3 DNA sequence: TGTGCCAGCAGCCAAGCGGTAACTAGCGGGGGGGATAGTGAGCAGTTCTTC. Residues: CASSQAVTSGGDSEQFF.

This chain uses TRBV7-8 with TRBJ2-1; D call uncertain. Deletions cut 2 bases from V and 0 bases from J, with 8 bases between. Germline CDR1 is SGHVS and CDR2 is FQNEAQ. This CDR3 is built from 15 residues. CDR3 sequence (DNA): TGTGCCAGCAGCTTACTCAGAAGCTCCTACAATGAGCAGTTCTTC. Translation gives CASSLLRSSYNEQFF. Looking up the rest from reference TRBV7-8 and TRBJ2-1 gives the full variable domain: GAGVSQSPRYKVAKRGQDVALRCDPISGHVSLFWYQQALGQGPEFLTYFQNEAQLDKSGLPSDRFFAERPEGSVSTLKIQRTQQEDSAVYLCASSLLRSSYNEQFFGPGTRLTVL.

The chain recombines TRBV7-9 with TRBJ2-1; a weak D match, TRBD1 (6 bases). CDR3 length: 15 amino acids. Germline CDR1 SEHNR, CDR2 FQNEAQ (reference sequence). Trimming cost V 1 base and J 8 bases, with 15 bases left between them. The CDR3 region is CASSLGGGRWDEQFF. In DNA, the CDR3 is TGTGCCAGCAGCTTAGGAGGGGGACGGTGGGATGAGCAGTTCTTC.

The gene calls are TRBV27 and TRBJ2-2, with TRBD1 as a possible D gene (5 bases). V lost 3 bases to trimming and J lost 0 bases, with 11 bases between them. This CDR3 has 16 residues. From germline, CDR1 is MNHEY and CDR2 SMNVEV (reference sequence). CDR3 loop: CASSFVTAANTGELFF. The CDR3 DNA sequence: TGTGCCAGCAGTTTTGTGACAGCCGCGAACACCGGGGAGCTGTTTTTT.

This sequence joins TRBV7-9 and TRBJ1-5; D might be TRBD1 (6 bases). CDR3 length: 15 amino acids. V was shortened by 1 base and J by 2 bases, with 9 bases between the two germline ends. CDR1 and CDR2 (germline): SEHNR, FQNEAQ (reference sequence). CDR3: CASSLEPGGNQPQHF. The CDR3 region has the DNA TGTGCCAGCAGCTTAGAGCCAGGGGGCAATCAGCCCCAGCATTTT.

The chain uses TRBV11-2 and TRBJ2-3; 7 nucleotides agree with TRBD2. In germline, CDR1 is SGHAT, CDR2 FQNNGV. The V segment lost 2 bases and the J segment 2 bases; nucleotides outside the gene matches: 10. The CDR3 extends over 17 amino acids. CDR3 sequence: CASSLRRSGGATDTQYF. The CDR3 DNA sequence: TGTGCCAGCAGCTTAAGGAGGTCGGGGGGAGCCACAGATACGCAGTATTTT.

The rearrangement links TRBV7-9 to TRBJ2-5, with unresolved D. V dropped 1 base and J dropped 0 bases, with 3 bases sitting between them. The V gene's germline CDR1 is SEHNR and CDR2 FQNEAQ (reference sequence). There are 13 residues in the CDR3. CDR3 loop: CASSLDYQETQYF. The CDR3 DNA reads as TGTGCCAGCAGCTTAGACTACCAAGAGACCCAGTACTTC.

CDR3 DNA: TGTGCCAGCAGCGGACAGTTCCGCTCTGGGGCCAACGTCCTGACTTTC. Protein product: CASSGQFRSGANVLTF. This chain links TRBV5-6 with TRBJ2-6; D might be TRBD1 (6 bases). CDR3 size: 16 residues. Germline lookup yields CDR1 SGHDT and CDR2 YYEEEE. Trimming removed 4 bases at V and 0 bases at J, with 11 bases between.

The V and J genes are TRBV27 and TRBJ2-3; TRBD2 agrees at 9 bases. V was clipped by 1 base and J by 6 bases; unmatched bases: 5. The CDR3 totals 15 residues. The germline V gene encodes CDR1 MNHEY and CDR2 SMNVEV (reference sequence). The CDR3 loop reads CASSLYSGGGDTQYF. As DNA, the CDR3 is TGTGCCAGCAGTTTATATAGCGGGGGTGGGGATACGCAGTATTTT.

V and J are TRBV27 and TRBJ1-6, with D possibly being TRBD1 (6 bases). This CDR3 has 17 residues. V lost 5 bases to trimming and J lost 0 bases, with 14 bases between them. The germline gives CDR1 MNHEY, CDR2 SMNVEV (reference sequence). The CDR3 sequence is CASSARQESSYNSPLHF. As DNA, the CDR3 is TGTGCCAGCAGTGCACGACAGGAGAGCTCCTATAATTCACCCCTCCACTTT.

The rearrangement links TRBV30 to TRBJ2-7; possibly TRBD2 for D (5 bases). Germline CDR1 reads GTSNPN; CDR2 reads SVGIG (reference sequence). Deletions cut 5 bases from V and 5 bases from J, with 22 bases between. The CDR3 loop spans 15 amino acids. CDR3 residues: CAWGDGAGEWDEQYF. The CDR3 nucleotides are TGTGCCTGGGGTGACGGAGCCGGGGAATGGGACGAGCAGTACTTC.

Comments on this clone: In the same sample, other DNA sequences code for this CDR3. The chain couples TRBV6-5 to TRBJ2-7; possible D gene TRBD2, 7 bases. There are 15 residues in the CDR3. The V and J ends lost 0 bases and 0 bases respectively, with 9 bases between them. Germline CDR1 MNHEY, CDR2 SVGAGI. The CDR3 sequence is CASSYSRGASYEQYF. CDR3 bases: TGTGCCAGCAGTTACTCCCGGGGGGCCTCCTACGAGCAGTACTTC.

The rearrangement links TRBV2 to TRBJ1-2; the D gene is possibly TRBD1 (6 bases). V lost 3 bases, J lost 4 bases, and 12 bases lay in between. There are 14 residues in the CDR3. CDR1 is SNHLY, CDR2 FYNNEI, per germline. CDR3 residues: CASSERQAPYGYTF. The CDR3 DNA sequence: TGTGCCAGCAGTGAGAGACAGGCCCCCTATGGCTACACCTTC.

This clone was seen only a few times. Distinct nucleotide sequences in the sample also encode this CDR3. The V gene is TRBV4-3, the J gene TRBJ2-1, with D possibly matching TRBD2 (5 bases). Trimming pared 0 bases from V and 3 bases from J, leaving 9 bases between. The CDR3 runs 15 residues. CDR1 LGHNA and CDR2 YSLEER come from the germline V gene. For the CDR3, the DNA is TGCGCCAGCAGCCAAGACCCTAGCAGCTACAATGAGCAGTTCTTC. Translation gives CASSQDPSSYNEQFF.

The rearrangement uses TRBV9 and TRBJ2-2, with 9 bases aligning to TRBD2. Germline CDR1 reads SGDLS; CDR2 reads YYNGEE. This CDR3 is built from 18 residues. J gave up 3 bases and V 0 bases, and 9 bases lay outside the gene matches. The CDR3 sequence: CASSVAARAGGYTGELFF. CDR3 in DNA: TGTGCCAGCAGCGTAGCCGCTCGGGCGGGGGGGTACACCGGGGAGCTGTTTTTT. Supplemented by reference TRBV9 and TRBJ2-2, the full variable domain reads DSGVTQTPKHLITATGQRVTLRCSPRSGDLSVYWYQQSLDQGLQFLIQYYNGEERAKGNILERFSAQQFPDLHSELNLSSLELGDSALYFCASSVAARAGGYTGELFFGEGSRLTVL.